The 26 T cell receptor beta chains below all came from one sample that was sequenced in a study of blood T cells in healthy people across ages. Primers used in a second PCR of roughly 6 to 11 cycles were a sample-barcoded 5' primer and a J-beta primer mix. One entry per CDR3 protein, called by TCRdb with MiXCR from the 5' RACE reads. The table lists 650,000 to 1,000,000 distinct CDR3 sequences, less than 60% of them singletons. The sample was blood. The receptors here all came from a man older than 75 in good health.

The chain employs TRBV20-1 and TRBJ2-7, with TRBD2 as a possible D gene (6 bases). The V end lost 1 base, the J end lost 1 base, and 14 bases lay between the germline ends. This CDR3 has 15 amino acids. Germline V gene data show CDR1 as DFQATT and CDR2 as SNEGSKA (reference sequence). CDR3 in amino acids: CSARGFERVSYEQYF. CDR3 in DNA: TGCAGTGCTAGAGGGTTCGAGCGGGTATCCTACGAGCAGTACTTC.

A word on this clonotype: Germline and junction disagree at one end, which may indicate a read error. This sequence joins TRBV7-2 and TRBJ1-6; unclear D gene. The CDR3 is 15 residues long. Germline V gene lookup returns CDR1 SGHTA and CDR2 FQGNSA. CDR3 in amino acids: CASSPQALGDSPPHF. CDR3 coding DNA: TGTGCCAGCAGCCCGCAGGCCTTGGGTGATTCACCCCCCCACTTT.

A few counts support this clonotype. The DNA of the CDR3 is TGTGCCAGCAGCTTAGTACTAGCGGGCTCCTACAATGAGCAGTTCTTC. Translated, it gives CASSLVLAGSYNEQFF. The J gene is TRBJ2-1, the V gene TRBV7-9; 9 nucleotides agree with TRBD2. CDR3 length equals 16 residues. Germline CDR1 SEHNR, CDR2 FQNEAQ (reference sequence). V dropped 1 base and J dropped 0; count of bases not matched to a gene: 1.

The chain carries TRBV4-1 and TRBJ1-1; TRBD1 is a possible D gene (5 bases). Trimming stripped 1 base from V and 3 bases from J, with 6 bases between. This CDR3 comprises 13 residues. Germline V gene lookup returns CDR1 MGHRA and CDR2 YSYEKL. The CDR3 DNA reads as TGCGCCAGCAGCCAAGCGACAGACACTGAAGCTTTCTTT. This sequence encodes CASSQATDTEAFF.

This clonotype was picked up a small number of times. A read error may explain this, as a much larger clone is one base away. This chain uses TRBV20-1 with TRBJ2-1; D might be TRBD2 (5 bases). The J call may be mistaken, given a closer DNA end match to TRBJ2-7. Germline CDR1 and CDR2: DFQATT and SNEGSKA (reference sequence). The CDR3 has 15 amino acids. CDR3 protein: CSARDAGKDYNEQYF. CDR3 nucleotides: TGCAGTGCTAGAGATGCCGGGAAAGACTACAATGAGCAGTACTTC.

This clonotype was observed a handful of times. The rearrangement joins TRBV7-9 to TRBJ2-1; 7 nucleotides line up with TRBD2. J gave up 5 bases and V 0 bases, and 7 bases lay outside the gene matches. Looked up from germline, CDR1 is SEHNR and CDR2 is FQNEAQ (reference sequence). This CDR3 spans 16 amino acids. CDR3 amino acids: CASSLATSLDDNEQFF. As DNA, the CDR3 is TGTGCCAGCAGCTTAGCGACTAGCTTAGACGACAATGAGCAGTTCTTC.

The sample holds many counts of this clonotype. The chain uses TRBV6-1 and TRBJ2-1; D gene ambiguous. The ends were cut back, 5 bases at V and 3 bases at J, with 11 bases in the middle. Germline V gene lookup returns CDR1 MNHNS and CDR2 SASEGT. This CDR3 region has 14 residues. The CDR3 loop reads CASSTRLFYNEQFF. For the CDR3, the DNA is TGTGCCAGCAGTACCCGACTCTTCTACAATGAGCAGTTCTTC.

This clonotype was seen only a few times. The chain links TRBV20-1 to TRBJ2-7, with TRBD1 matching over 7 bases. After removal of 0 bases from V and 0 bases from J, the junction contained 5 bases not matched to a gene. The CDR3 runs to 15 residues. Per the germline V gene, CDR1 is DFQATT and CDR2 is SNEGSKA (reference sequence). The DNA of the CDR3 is TGCAGTGCTAGAGATCCGGGGACAGCCTCCTACGAGCAGTACTTC. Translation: CSARDPGTASYEQYF.

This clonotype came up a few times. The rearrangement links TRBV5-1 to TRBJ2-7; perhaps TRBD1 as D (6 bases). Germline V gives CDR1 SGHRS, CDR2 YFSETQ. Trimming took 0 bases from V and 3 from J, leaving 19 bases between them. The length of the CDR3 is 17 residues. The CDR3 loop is CASSLDARRGRGYEQYF. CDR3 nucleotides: TGCGCCAGCAGCTTGGACGCCCGAAGGGGCAGGGGCTACGAGCAGTACTTC.

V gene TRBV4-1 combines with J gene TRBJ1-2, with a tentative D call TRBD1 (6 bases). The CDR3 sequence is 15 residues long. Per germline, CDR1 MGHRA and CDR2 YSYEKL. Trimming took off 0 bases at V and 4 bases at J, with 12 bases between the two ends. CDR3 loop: CASSQEGGSVYGYTF. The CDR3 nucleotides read TGCGCCAGCAGCCAAGAAGGGGGTTCGGTCTATGGCTACACCTTC.

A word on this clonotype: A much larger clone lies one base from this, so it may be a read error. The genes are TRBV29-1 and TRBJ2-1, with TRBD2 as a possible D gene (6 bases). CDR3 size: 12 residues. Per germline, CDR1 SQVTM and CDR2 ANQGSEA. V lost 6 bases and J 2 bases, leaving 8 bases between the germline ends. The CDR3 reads CSVGTPYNEQFF. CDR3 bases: TGCAGCGTCGGGACTCCCTACAATGAGCAGTTCTTC.

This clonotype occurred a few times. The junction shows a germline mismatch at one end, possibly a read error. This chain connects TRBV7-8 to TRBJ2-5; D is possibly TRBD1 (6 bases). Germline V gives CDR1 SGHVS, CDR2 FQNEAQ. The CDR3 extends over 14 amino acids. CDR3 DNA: TGTGCCAGCACCTTAAGCAGGGGCAGTGAGACCCAGTACTTC. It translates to CASTLSRGSETQYF.

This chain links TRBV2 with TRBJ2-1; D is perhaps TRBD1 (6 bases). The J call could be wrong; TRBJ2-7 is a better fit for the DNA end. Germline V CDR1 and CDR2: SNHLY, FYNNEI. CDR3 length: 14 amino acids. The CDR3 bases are TGTGCCAGCAGCACAGGGTTTGGGTCCTACGAGCAGTACTTC. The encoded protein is CASSTGFGSYEQYF.

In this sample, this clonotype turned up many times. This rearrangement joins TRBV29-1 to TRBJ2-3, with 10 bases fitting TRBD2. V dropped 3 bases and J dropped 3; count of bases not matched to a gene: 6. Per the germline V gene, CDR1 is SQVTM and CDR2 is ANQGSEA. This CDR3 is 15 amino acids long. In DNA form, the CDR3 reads TGCAGCGTTGAGTTACCTAGCGGGAGTACAGATACGCAGTATTTT. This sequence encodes CSVELPSGSTDTQYF.

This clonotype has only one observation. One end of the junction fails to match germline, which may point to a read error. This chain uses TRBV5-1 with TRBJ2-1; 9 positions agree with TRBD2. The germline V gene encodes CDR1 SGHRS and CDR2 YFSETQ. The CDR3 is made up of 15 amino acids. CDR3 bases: TGCGCCAGCAGCTCCGCGGGAGGGCCTCACAATGGGCAGTTCTTC. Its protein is CASSSAGGPHNGQFF.

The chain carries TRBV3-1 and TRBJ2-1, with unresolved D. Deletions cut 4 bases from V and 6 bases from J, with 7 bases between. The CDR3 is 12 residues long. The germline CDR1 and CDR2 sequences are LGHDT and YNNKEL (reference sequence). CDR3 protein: CASSLDPNEQFF. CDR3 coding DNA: TGTGCCAGCAGCCTCGACCCCAATGAGCAGTTCTTC.

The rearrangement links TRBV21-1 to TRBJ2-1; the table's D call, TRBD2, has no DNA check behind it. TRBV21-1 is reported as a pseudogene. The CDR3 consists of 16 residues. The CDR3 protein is CASSERLAGTIDEQFF. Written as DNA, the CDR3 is TGTGCCAGCAGCGAGCGACTAGCGGGAACGATAGATGAGCAGTTCTTC.

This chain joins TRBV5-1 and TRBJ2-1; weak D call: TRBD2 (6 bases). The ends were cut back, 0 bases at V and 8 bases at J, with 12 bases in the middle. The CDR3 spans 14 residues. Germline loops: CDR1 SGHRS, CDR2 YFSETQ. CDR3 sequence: CASSLASGLHEQFF. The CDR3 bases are TGCGCCAGCAGCTTGGCTTCGGGACTCCATGAGCAGTTCTTC.

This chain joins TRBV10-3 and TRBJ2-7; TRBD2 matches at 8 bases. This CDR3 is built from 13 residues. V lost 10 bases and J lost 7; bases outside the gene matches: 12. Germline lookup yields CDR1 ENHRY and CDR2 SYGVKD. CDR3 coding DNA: TGTGCCACTAAGCGGGAGACCGACAATGAGCAGTACTTC. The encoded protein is CATKRETDNEQYF.

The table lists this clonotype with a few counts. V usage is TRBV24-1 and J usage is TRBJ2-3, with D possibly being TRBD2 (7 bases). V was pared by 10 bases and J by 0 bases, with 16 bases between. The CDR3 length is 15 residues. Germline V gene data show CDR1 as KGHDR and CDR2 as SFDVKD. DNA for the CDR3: TGTGCCACGGATTCCGGGGGGCGAAGCACAGATACGCAGTATTTT. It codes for CATDSGGRSTDTQYF.

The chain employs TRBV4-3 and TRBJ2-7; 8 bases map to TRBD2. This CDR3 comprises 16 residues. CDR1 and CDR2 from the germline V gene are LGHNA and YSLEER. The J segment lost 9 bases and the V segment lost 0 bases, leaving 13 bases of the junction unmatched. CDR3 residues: CASSQDLLAGEIRQYF. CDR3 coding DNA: TGCGCCAGCAGCCAAGATCTCCTAGCGGGCGAGATAAGGCAGTACTTC.

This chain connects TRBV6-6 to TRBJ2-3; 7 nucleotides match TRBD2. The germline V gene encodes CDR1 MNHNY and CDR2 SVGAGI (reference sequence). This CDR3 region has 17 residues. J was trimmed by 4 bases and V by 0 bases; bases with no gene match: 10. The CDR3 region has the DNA TGTGCCAGCAGTTACTCGGGAGCGGGAACCCCGCCAGATACGCAGTATTTT. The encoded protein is CASSYSGAGTPPDTQYF.

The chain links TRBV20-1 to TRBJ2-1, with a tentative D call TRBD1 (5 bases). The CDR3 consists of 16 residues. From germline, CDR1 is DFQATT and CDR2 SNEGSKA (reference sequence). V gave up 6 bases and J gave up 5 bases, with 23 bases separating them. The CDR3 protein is CSANPLQVRTDNEQFF. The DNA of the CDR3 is TGCAGTGCGAACCCCCTACAGGTGCGGACGGACAATGAGCAGTTCTTC.

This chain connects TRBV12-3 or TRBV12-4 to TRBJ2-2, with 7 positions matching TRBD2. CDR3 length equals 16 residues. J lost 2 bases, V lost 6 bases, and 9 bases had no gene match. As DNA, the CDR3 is TGTGCCAGCAGCCCTGTAACGGGAGGTAACACCGGGGAGCTGTTTTTT. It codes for CASSPVTGGNTGELFF.

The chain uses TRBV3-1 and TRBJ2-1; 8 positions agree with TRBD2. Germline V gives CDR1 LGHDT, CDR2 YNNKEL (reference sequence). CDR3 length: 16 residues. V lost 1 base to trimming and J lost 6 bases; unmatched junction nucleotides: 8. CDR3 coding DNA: TGTGCCAGCAGCCAAGTCCCAGCGGGAGTGGGCAATGAGCAGTTCTTC. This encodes CASSQVPAGVGNEQFF.

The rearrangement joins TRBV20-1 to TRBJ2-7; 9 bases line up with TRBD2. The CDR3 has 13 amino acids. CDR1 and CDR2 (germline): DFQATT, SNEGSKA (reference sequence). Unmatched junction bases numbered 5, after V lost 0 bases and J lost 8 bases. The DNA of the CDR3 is TGCAGTGCTAGAGATCGCGGGGGGGGGAAGCAGTACTTC. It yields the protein CSARDRGGGKQYF.